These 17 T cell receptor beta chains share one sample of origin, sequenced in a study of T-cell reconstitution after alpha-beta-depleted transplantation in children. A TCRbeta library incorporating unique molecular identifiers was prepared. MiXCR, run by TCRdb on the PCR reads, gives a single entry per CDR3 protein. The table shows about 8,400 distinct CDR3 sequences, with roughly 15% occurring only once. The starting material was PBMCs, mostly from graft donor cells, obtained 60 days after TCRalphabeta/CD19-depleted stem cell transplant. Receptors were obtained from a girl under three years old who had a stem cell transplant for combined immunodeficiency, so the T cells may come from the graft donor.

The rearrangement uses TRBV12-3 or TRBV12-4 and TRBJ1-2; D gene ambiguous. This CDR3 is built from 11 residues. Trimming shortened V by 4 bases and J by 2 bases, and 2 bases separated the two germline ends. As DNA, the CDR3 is TGTGCCAGCAGTTCAAACTATGGCTACACCTTC. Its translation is CASSSNYGYTF.

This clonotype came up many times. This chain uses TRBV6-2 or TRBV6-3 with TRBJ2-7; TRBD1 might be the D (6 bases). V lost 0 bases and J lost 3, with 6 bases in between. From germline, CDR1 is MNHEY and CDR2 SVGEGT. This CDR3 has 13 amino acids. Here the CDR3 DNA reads TGTGCCAGCAGTTACTCGACAGGCTACGAGCAGTACTTC. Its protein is CASSYSTGYEQYF.

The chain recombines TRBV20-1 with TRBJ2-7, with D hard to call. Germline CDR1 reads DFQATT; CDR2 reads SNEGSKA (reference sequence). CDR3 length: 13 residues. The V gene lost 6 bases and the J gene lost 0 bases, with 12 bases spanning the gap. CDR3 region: CSADLHGSYEQYF. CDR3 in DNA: TGCAGTGCCGATCTCCACGGCTCCTACGAGCAGTACTTC.

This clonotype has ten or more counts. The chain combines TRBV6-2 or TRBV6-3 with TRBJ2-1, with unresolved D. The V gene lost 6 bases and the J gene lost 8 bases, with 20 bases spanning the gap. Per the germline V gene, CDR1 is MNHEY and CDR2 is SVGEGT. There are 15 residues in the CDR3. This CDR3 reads CASREPGLKGDEQFF. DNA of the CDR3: TGTGCCAGCAGGGAACCGGGCCTCAAGGGCGATGAGCAGTTCTTC.

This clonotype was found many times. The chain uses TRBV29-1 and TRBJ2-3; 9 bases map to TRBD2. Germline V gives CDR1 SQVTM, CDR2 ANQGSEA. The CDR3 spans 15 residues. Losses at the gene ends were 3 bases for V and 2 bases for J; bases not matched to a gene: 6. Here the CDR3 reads CSVEVPSGNTDTQYF. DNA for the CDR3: TGCAGCGTTGAGGTTCCTAGCGGGAACACAGATACGCAGTATTTT.

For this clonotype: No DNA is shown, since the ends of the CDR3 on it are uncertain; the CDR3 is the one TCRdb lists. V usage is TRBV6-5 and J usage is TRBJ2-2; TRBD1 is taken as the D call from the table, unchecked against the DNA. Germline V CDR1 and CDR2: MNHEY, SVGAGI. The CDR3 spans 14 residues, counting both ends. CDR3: CPAVTQGSPGSCFF.

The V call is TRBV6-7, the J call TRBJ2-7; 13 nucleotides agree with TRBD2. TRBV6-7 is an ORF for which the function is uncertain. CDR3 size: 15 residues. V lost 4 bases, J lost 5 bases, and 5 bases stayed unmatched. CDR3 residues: CASSSATSGRHEQYF. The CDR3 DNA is TGTGCCAGCAGTTCAGCGACTAGCGGGAGGCACGAGCAGTACTTC.

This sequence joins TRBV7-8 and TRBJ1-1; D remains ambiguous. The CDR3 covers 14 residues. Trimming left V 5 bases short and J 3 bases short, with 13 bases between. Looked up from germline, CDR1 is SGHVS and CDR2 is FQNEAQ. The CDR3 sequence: CASSGPGRDTEAFF. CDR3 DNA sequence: TGTGCCAGCAGCGGCCCGGGAAGGGACACTGAAGCTTTCTTT.

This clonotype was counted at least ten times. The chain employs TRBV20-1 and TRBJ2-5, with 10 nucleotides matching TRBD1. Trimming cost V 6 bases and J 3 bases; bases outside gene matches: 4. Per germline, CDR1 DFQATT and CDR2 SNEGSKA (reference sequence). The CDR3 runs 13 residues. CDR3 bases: TGCAGTGCCCTCGGACAGGGGGAAGAGACCCAGTACTTC. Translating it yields CSALGQGEETQYF.

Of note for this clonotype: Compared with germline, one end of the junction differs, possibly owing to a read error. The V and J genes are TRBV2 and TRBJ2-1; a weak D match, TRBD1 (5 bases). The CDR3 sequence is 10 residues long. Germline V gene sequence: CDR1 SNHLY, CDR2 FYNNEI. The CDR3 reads CASSQGSILF. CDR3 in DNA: TGTGCCAGCAGTCAGGGCAGTATCCTCTTC.

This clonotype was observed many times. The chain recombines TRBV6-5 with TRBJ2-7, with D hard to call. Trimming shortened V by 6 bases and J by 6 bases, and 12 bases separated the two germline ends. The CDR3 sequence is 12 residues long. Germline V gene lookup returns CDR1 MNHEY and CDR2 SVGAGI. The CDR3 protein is CASSPRWGEQYF. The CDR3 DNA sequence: TGTGCCAGCAGCCCTAGATGGGGCGAGCAGTACTTC.

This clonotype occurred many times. The CDR3 reads CASSLEQGPYNEQFF. The CDR3 DNA reads TGTGCCAGCAGTTTAGAACAAGGCCCCTACAATGAGCAGTTCTTC. This chain links TRBV12-3 or TRBV12-4 with TRBJ2-1; D is unresolved. The ends were cut back, 1 base at V and 2 bases at J, with 9 bases in the middle. The CDR3 extends over 15 amino acids.

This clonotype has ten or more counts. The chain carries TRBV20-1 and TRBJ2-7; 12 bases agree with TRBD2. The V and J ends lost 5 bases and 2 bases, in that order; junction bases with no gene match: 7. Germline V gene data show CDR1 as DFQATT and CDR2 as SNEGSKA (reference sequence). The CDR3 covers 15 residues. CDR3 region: CSASGTSGLPYEQYF. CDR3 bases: TGCAGTGCTTCCGGGACTAGCGGGTTACCCTACGAGCAGTACTTC.

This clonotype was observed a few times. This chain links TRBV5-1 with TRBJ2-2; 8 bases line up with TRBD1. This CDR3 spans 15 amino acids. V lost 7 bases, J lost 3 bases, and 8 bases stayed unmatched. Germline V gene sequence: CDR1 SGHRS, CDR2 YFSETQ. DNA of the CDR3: TGCGCCAGCCAGCCAGGGGGCGCCTACACCGGGGAGCTGTTTTTT. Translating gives CASQPGGAYTGELFF.

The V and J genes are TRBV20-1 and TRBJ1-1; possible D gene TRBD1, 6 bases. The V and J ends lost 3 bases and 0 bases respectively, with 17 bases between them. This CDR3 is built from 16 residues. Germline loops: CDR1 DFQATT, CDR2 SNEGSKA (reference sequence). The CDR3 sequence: CSASLTARGLNTEAFF. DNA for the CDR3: TGCAGTGCTAGTCTAACGGCGCGGGGGCTGAACACTGAAGCTTTCTTT.

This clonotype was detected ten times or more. The CDR3 bases are TGTGCCAGCAGCTTAGAATTAGGATACGAGCAGTACTTC. It encodes CASSLELGYEQYF. This sequence joins TRBV7-9 and TRBJ2-7; D unresolved. CDR1 and CDR2 (germline): SEHNR, FQNEAQ (reference sequence). With 1 base removed from V and 4 bases from J, the gap between germline ends came to 8 bases. This CDR3 spans 13 amino acids.

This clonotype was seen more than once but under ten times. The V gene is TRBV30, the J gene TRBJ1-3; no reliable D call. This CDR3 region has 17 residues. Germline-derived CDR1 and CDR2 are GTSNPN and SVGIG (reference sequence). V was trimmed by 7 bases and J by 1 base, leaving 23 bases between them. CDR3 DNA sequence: TGTGCCTCCGCTCAATCGCTTGGACGGGGATCTGGAAACACCATATATTTT. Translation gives CASAQSLGRGSGNTIYF. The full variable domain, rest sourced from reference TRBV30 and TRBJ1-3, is SQTIHQWPATLVQPVGSPLSLECTVEGTSNPNLYWYRQAAGRGLQLLFYSVGIGQISSEVPQNLSASRPQDRQFILSSKKLLLSDSGFYLCASAQSLGRGSGNTIYFGEGSWLTVV.